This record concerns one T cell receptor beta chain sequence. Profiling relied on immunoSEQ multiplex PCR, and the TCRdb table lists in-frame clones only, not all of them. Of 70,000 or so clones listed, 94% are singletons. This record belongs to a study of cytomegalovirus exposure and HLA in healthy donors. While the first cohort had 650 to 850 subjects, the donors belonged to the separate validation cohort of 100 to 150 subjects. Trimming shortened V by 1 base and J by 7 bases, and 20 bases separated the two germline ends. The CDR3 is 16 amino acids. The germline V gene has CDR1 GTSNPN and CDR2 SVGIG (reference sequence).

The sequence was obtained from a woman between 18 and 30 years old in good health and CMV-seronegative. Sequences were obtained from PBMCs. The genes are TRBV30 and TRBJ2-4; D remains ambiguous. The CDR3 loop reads CAWSGMGGPAANIQYF. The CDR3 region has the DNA TGTGCCTGGAGTGGAATGGGTGGTCCGGCAGCGAACATTCAGTACTTC.